This T cell receptor (beta chain) was sequenced for a study of TIL therapy for anti-PD-1-resistant metastatic lung cancer. About the research overall: Progressing patients received lymphodepletion, expanded TIL infusion and IL-2. By whole-exome sequencing, median non-synonymous tumor mutation burden was roughly 1.6 mutations per megabase.

After removal of 2 bases from V and 4 bases from J, the junction contained 0 bases not matched to a gene. The germline CDR1 and CDR2 sequences are MNHEY and SMNVEV (reference sequence). CDR3 length: 14 residues. A word on this clone: The antigen is unknown.

Sequencing used immunoSEQ v3. Measured with immunoSEQ multiplex PCR; TCRdb has only the in-frame clones, and not every one. The sample lists more than 55,000 clones, 80% to 90% occurring once. Time point specified: pre-treatment sample, taken before nivolumab and TIL therapy. Enrollment ran from October 2017 to early 2020. Study outcomes and limitations: The cohort had more treatment-naive, never-smoker and oncogene-addicted patients than typical.

V is TRBV27 and J is TRBJ2-1, with 9 bases lining up with TRBD2. Sequenced material: blood, taken at baseline. The receptor was derived from a person aged 25-85 years with non-small cell lung cancer. The chain's CDR3 is CASSLTSGYNEQFF. In DNA, the CDR3 is TGTGCCAGCAGTTTAACTAGCGGGTACAATGAGCAGTTCTTC.